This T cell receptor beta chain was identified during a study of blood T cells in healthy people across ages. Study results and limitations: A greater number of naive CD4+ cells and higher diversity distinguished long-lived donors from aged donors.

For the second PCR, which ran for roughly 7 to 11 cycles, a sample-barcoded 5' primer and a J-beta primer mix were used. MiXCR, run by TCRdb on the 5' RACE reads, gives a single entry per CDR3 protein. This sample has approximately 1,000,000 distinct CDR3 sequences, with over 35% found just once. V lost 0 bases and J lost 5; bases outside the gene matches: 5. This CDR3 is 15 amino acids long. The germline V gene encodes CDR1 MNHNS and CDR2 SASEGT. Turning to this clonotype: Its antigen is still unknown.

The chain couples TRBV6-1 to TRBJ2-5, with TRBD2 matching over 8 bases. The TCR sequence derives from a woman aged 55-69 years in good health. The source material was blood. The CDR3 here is CASSEASGTWETQYF. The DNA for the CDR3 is TGTGCCAGCAGTGAAGCTAGCGGGACTTGGGAGACCCAGTACTTC.